This T cell receptor (beta chain) originates from a study of shared clonotypes between healthy human individuals (TCRdb year 2020). As for the study more broadly: The cohort included a few men and a couple of women between 18 and 49 years of age. For each donor, CD4 naive and CD4 memory were each given three plates, CD8 naive was given two plates, and CD8 memory was given one plate. To increase sequencing depth and limit assay-specific biases, different laboratories used diverse techniques to prepare libraries and sequence TCR repertoires. Leukapheresis yielded between about 0.8 and 8.9 billion PBMCs per donor. Blood TCR repertoires of about five healthy adults were deeply sequenced to estimate repertoire size and the extent of clonotype sharing between individuals. Overall results and qualifications from the work: Pairwise subsampling indicated that sequencing depth was expected to affect the degree of clonotype sharing among donors. Because the study included only a small number of donors, the genetic and exposure-history diversity represented was limited. Compared with non-shared clonotypes, clonotypes shared by all four sorted-subset donors had higher generation probabilities. Only blood was sampled, and tissue TCR repertoires likely differ from those in blood. When a few donors were compared, the shared fraction of clonotypes was 5% to 6.5% for naive CD4, 3% to 4% for naive CD8, more than 2% for memory CD4, and 0.4% for memory CD8. Naive subsets generally had larger estimated clonotype richness than memory subsets did. Even with the large sequencing depth, rarefaction of the sorted-subset datasets indicated that sequencing was incomplete.

Healthy HIV-negative adults with no recently reported acute infections or vaccinations were included as donors. Every donor was a Caucasian adult living in Nashville, Tennessee, USA. CD4+ T cells were enriched by magnetic negative selection; naive cells were then positively selected on CD45RA, and the negative fraction formed the memory subset. Blood was collected by leukapheresis, and PBMCs were isolated by Ficoll-Histopaque density gradient centrifugation and then cryopreserved in liquid nitrogen vapor phase. Purity and quantity of every magnetically sorted T cell population were checked by analytical flow cytometry. Genomic DNA was isolated from every sorted fraction and measured by UV absorbance on a Nanodrop 2000c. As regards this clone: The clone's antigen remains unknown. The record has no base qualities; no much larger clone is one base away.

Using the deep immunoSEQ assay, TCR CDR3 regions were amplified from genomic DNA by multiplex PCR. For each cell subset, the extracted genomic DNA was distributed evenly across all wells of several immunoSEQ 96-well plates, and each plate served as one replicate. For sorted subsets, roughly 190 ng of genomic DNA, equivalent to some 30,000 T cell genomes, went into each replicate PCR. The purified libraries were quantified using a Qubit 3.0 fluorometer, sized with a Bioanalyzer 2100, and then quantified again using the KAPA Library Quantification kit. Every immunoSEQ 96-well plate was sequenced on a separate single-read 150-cycle Illumina NextSeq 550 flow cell. As for the authors' bioinformatics: The immunoSEQ output contained only junctional sequences without quality scores, so filtering could not match that applied to full-length reads. Sequences were annotated with PyIR, a Python wrapper for IgBLAST v1.9, and V/J genes and CDR3 were assigned using IMGT germline references. Reads with weak V/J assignments (E-value above 1e-6), missing CDR3, stop codons, out-of-frame junctions, or ambiguous translated residues were removed. V3J clonotypes were defined as sequences sharing an identical inferred V gene, J gene, and CDR3 amino acid sequence. Percentage overlap between repertoires was computed as shared unique clonotypes divided by the size of the smaller repertoire. RTK rarefaction, the Chao1 estimator, and Recon v2.1 estimates of unobserved clonotypes were used to assess repertoire richness. OLGA was used to compute generation probabilities for all TCRbeta clonotypes that the gDNA method yielded from a few donors. In its TCRdb copy, this immuneACCESS table keeps in-frame sequences only and misses some clones. Where compared with another copy, unresolved V genes explain less than half of these, and the others have no known cause. V, J and clone size are those of that table, while D and trimming were read from the DNA. This sample lists fewer than 1.6 million clones; 98% were detected once. The biggest ten clones account for approximately 0.4% of the sample.

The CDR3 runs 15 amino acids, cysteine and phenylalanine included. The sequence is cut down to CDR3 DNA, 45 bases in frame from base 1. V and J are truncated by 6 bases and 3 bases respectively, leaving an intervening sequence of 18 bases. Per the germline V gene, SGHRS is the CDR1 and YFSETQ is the CDR2. This receptor was obtained from a man aged 25-45 years in good health. Sequenced material: naive CD4+ T cells sorted from blood. Read against the paper, the sample's cell subset or site label means: CD45RA+ positively selected. The chain links TRBV5-1 with TRBJ1-1; too little of a D gene remains to name it. The bases are TGCGCCAGCAACACTGCGTCGGGCCTTTACACTGAAGCTTTCTTT. Translation gives CASNTASGLYTEAFF.